This TCR beta chain appears in the sequencing data of a study of human T cells and chemical hapten exposure (dated by TCRdb to 2020 to 2023). Background for the entire study: For sensitization, 2% DPC in acetone was applied to a 2 cm by 2 cm area of upper inner arm skin. Throughout the roughly 25-week study period, patients were also given weekly therapeutic DPC doses on the scalp. Patch testing on the upper back used Finn chambers containing 0.01% DPC, with scoring done after 6 days according to International Contact Dermatitis Research Group standards. The mostly female patient cohort included alopecia areata with under or over 50% scalp involvement, alopecia totalis and alopecia universalis. The libraries were sequenced as a pool, and the TCR yield per sample differed mostly because of small variations in library volumes within the pool. Peripheral blood TCR repertoire changes were tracked in vivo in alopecia patients during primary and secondary sensitization to the hapten diphenylcyclopropenone (DPC). Blood was sampled from patients pre-sensitization (week 0) and at 2, 6 and about 24 weeks after DPC sensitization. Twenty-nine alopecia patients provided blood for TCR sequencing at one to four time points (pre-sensitization, 2, 6 and 24 weeks).

Results and caveats for the whole study, not just this receptor: DPC sensitization did not change the number of TCRs with a frequency above 1 in 1000, and there was no evidence of changes in global repertoire structure. Alopecia, a presumed autoimmune disease, was present in all patients, so the immune response of the patients might differ from that of healthy individuals. The number of PT1 expanded TCRs positively correlated with patch test score, significant at thresholds 8, 16 and 32 but not 4. Significantly more large CDR3 similarity clusters were formed by expanded TCRs than by pre-sensitization or healthy control sets, consistent with antigen-driven responses. After repeated subsampling, changes were observed in the strength of the expansion versus patch-test correlation and in the threshold at which the correlation became significant.

The meaning of the sample's time point label: patch test 2, 6 weeks after DPC sensitization. The treatment or condition label here, explained by the study, means: therapeutic diphenylcyclopropenone sensitization with weekly scalp DPC. At each patch-test visit, blood was drawn before the patch test was applied. Patients were considered eligible if aged 18 to 70, diagnosed with alopecia and deemed suitable for DPC therapy, and patients were excluded if pregnant. Unfractionated whole blood was collected in Tempus Blood RNA tubes, and total RNA was extracted from that blood. The library came from RACE. The sequencing machine was a NextSeq 500. Library preparation attached unique molecular identifiers to individual cDNA molecules for quantitative, reproducible TCR counting. For every blood RNA sample, sequencing covered both the TCR alpha and TCR beta chains. As for the original processing: Samples had a median of roughly 100,000 TCRs, with a range from roughly 20,000 to 690,600. The Decombinator software suite was used to annotate V, J and CDR3 in the TCR reads. For PS versus PT1 abundance plots, all samples were subsampled to the same number of TCRs (28,000). TCRs were defined as expanded if absent before sensitization and observed at least eight times at the 2-week time point. TCRdb redid the processing of the public reads, applying fastp at Q25 and MiXCR, and retained in-frame beta chains. Here each entry gathers all rows of one CDR3 protein and keeps the most common genes and DNA. The V and J calls and clone size are TCRdb's, not the authors'. This sample has a few hundred thousand distinct CDR3 sequences in its table, and about 6.9% of those were observed once. The ten largest clonotypes hold over 5.5% of the sample.

This clonotype was observed many times. No antigen is known for it. There are no base qualities to consult, and no much larger clone falls within one base. V is pared back by 3 bases and J by 4 bases, with 16 bases lying between the germline termini. Including the terminal cysteine and phenylalanine, the CDR3 comprises 15 residues. Solely the CDR3 DNA is kept, with 45 bases framed from the first base. Based on the germline V gene, the CDR1 and CDR2 sequences are SGHRS and YFSETQ. The V and J segments used are TRBV5-1 and TRBJ1-1; a tentative D call is TRBD1 (6 bases match). Sequences were derived from whole blood, sampled in connection with sensitization to the hapten diphenylcyclopropenone (DPC). The origin of this receptor is a woman younger than 35 with alopecia areata. Some clones in this sample may be carry-over from other donors' samples. The CDR3 region has the sequence CASSSGRGYSTEAFF. The sequenced DNA: TGCGCCAGCAGCTCGGGGAGGGGGTATTCCACTGAAGCTTTCTTT.